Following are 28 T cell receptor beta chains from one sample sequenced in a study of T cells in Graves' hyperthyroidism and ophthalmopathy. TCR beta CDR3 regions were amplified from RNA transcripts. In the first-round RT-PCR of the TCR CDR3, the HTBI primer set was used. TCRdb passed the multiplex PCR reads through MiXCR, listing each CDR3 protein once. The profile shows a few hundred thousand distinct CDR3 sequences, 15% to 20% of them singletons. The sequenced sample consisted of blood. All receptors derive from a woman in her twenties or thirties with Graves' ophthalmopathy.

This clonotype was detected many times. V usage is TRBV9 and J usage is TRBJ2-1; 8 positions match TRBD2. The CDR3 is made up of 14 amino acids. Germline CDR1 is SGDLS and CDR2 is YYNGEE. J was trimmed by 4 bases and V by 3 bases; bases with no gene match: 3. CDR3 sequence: CASSATSGYNEQFF. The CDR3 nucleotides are TGTGCCAGCAGCGCTACTAGCGGTTACAATGAGCAGTTCTTC. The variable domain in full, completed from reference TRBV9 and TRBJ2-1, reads DSGVTQTPKHLITATGQRVTLRCSPRSGDLSVYWYQQSLDQGLQFLIQYYNGEERAKGNILERFSAQQFPDLHSELNLSSLELGDSALYFCASSATSGYNEQFFGPGTRLTVL.

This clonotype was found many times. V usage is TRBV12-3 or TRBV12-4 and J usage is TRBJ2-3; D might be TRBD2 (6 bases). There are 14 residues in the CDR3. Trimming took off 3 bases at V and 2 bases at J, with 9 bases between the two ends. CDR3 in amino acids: CASSLTRYTDTQYF. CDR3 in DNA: TGTGCCAGCAGTTTGACTAGATACACAGATACGCAGTATTTT.

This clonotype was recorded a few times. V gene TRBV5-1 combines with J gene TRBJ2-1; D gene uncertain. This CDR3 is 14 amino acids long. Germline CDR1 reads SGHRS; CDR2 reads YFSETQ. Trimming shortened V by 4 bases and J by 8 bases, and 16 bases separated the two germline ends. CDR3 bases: TGCGCCAGCAGCCCGAGGACCTTTGAGGATGAGCAGTTCTTC. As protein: CASSPRTFEDEQFF. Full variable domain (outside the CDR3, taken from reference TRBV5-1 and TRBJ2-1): KAGVTQTPRYLIKTRGQQVTLSCSPISGHRSVSWYQQTPGQGLQFLFEYFSETQRNKGNFPGRFSGRQFSNSRSEMNVSTLELGDSALYLCASSPRTFEDEQFFGPGTRLTVL.

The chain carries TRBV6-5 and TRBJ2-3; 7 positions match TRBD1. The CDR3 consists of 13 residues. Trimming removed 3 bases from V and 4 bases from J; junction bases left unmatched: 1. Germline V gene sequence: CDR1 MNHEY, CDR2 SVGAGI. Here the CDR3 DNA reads TGTGCCAGCAGTTATGACAGGGCAGATACGCAGTATTTT. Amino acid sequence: CASSYDRADTQYF.

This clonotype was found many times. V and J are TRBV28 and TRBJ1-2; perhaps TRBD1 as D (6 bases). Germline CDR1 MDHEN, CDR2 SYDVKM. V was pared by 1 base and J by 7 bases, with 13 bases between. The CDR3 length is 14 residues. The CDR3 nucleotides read TGTGCCAGCAGTTTATCCCCAGGGGACGGTGGCTACACCTTC. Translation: CASSLSPGDGGYTF.

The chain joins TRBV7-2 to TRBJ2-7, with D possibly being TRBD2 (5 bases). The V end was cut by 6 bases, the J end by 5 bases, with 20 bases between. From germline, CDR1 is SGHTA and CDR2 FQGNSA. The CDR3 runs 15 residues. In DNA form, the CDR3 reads TGTGCCAGCAGGTCTAGACGGGGTATGGTTGACGAGCAGTACTTC. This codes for CASRSRRGMVDEQYF.

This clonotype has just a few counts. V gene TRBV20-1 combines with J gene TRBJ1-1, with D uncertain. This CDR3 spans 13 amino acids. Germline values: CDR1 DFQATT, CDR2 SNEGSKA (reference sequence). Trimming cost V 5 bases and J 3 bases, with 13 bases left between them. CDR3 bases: TGCAGTGCTTTGGACGGTTATGACACTGAAGCTTTCTTT. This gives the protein CSALDGYDTEAFF.

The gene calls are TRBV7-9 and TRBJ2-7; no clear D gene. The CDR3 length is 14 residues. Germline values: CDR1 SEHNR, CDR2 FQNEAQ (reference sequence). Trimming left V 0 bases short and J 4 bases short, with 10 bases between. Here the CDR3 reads CASSLAAGVYEQYF. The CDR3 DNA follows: TGTGCCAGCAGCTTAGCGGCAGGTGTATACGAGCAGTACTTC.

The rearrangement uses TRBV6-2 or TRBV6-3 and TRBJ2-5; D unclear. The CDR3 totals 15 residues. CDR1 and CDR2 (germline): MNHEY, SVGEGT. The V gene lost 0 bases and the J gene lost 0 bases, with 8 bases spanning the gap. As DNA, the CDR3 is TGTGCCAGCAGTTACTCGGGCGGCTACCAAGAGACCCAGTACTTC. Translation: CASSYSGGYQETQYF.

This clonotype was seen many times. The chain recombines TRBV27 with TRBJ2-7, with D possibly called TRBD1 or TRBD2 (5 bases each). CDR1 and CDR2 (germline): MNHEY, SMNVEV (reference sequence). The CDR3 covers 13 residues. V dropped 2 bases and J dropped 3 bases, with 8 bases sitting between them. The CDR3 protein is CASSLQGVYEQYF. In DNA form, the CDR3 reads TGTGCCAGCAGTTTACAGGGAGTCTACGAGCAGTACTTC.

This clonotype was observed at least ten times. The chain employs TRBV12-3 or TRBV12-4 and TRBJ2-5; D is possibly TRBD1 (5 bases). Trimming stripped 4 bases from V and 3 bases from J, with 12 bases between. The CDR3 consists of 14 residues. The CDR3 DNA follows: TGTGCCAGCAGTTCCGACAGCTCCAAAGAGACCCAGTACTTC. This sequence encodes CASSSDSSKETQYF.

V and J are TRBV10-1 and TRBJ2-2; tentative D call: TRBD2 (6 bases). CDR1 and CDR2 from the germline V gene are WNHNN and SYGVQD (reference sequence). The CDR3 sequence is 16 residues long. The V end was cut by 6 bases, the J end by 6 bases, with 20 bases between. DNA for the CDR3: TGCGCCAGCAGCGCGGCGGGGCTTCGTAAGGCCGGGGAGCTGTTTTTT. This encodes CASSAAGLRKAGELFF.

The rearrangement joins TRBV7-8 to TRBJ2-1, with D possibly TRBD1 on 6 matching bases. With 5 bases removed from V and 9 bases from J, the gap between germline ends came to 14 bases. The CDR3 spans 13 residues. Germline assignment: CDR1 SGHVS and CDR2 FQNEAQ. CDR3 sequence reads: CASSTTTGSEQFF. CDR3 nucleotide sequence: TGTGCCAGCAGCACTACCACAGGGAGTGAGCAGTTCTTC.

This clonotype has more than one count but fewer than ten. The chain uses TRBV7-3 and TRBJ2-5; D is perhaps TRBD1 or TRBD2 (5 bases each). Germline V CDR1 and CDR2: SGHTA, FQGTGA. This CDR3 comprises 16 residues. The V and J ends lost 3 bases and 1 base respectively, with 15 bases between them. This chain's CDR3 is CASSLGRGATQETQYF. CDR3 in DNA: TGTGCCAGCAGCTTGGGCAGAGGGGCCACCCAAGAGACCCAGTACTTC.

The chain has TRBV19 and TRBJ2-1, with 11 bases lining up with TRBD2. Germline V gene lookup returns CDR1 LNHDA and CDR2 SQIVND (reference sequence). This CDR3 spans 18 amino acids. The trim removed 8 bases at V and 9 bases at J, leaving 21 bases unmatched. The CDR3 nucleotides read TGTGCCAGTCGTCCGGGACAGGGATCTAGCGGGAGGAGGGCTGAGCAGTTCTTC. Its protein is CASRPGQGSSGRRAEQFF.

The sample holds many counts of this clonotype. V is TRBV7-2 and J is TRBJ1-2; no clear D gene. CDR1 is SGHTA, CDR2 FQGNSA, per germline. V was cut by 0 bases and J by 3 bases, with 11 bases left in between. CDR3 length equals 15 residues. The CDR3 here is CASSLALSTYYGYTF. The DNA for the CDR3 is TGTGCCAGCAGCTTAGCGCTTTCGACCTACTATGGCTACACCTTC. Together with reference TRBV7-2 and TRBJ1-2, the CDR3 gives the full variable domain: GAGVSQSPSNKVTEKGKDVELRCDPISGHTALYWYRQSLGQGLEFLIYFQGNSAPDKSGLPSDRFSAERTGGSVSTLTIQRTQQEDSAVYLCASSLALSTYYGYTFGSGTRLTVV.

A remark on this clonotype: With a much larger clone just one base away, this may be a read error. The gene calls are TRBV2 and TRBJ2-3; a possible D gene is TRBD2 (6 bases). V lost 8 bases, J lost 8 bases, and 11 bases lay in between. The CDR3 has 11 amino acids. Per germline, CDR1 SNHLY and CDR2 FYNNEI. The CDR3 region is CASAWGGTQYF. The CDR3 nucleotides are TGTGCCAGCGCGTGGGGAGGTACGCAGTATTTT.

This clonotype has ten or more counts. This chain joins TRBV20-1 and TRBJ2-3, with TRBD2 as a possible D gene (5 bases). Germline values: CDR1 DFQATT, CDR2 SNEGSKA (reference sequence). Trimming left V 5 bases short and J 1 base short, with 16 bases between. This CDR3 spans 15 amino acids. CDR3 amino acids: CSAGLELGRTDTQYF. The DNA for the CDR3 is TGCAGTGCTGGACTCGAATTGGGCCGCACAGATACGCAGTATTTT.

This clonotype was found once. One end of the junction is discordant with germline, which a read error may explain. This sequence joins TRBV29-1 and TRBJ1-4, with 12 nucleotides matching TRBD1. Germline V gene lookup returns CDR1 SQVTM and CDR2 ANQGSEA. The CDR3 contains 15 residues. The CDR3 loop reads CSVRDRGLGNERLFF. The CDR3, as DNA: TGCAGCGTGCGGGACAGGGGGCTCGGTAATGAAAGACTGTTTTTT.

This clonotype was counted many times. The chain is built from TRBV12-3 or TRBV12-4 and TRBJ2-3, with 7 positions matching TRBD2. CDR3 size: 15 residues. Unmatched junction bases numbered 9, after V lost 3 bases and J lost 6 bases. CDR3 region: CASSFPERGRDTQYF. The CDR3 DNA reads TGTGCCAGCAGTTTTCCAGAGCGGGGAAGGGATACGCAGTATTTT.

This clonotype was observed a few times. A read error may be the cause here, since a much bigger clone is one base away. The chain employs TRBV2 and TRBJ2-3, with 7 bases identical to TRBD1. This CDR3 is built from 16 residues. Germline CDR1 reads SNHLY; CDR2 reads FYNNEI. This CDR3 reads CASRRDRTGRTDTRYF. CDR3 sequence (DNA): TGTGCCAGCAGGAGAGATAGGACAGGACGCACAGATACGCGGTATTTT.

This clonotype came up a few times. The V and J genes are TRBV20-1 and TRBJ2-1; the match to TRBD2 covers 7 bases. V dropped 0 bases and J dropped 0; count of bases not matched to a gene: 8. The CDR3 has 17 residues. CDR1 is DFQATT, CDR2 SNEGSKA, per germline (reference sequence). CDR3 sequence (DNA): TGCAGTGCTAGAGATCTTTGGGGAGGGAGCTCCTACAATGAGCAGTTCTTC. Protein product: CSARDLWGGSSYNEQFF.

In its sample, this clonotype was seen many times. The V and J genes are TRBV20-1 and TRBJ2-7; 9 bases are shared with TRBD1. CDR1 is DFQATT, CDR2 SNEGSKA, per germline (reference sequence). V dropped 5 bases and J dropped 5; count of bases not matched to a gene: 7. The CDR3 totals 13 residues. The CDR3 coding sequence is TGCAGTGCTGAGGGACAGGGTAAGCACGAGCAGTACTTC. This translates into CSAEGQGKHEQYF.

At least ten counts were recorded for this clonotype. The CDR3 DNA is TGTGCCAGCAGCCTGGGACTAGCTTACGGGAGCTCCTACAATGAGCAGTTCTTC. Translating it yields CASSLGLAYGSSYNEQFF. V and J are TRBV13 and TRBJ2-1; 9 bases agree with TRBD2. J gave up 0 bases and V 5 bases, and 11 bases lay outside the gene matches. The CDR3 covers 18 residues. In germline, CDR1 is PRHDT, CDR2 FYEKMQ (reference sequence).

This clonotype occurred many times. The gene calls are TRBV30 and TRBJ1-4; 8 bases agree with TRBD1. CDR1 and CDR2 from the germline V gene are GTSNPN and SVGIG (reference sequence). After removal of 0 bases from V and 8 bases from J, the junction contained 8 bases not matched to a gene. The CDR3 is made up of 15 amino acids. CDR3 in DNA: TGTGCCTGGAGTGTACCGGGACAGGTGGGCGAAAAACTGTTTTTT. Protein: CAWSVPGQVGEKLFF. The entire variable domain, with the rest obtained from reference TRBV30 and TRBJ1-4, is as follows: SQTIHQWPATLVQPVGSPLSLECTVEGTSNPNLYWYRQAAGRGLQLLFYSVGIGQISSEVPQNLSASRPQDRQFILSSKKLLLSDSGFYLCAWSVPGQVGEKLFFGSGTQLSVL.

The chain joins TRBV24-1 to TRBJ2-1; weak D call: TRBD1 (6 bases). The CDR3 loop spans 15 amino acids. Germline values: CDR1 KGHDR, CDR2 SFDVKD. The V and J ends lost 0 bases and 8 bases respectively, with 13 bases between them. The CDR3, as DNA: TGTGCCACCAGTGATTTGCAGGCGAACAGGGATGAGCAGTTCTTC. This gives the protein CATSDLQANRDEQFF.

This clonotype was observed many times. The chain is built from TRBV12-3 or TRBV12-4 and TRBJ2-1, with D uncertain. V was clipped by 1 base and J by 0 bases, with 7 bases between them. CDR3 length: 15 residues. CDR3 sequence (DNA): TGTGCCAGCAGTTTAGAGAGACTCTCCTACAATGAGCAGTTCTTC. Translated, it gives CASSLERLSYNEQFF.

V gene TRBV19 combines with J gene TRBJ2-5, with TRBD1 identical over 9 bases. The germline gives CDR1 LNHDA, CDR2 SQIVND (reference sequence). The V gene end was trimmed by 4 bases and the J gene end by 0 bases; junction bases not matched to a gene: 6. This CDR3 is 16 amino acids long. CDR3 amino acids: CASSTHRGQNQETQYF. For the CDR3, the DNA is TGTGCCAGTAGTACTCACAGGGGGCAGAACCAAGAGACCCAGTACTTC.